These T cell receptor beta chains were read from a single sample in a study of beta chain features in type 1 diabetes. The data were produced by immunoSEQ multiplex PCR, yet TCRdb's version contains in-frame clones alone and is incomplete. The repertoire includes hundreds of thousands of clones, around 8% of them detected once, and 0.44% sits in the top ten. Sequenced: central memory CD4+ T cells from blood. The receptors originated from a woman aged 18 to 35 in good health. The CDR3 runs from the conserved cysteine through the conserved F or W. The D gene is left open where the match is weak. A clone size is listed for some rows: how often the clone was seen (once, few, many), or a class if it is expanded.

>TRBV7-3|NA|TRBJ2-3|NA
TGTGCCAGCAGCTTAACTCGAACGGCGGATACGCAGTATTTT
CASSLTRTADTQYF
>TRBV4-2|TRBD1|TRBJ1-4|NA
TGTGCCAGCAGCTATGGACAGGAAGGGGCTCGGGAAAAACTGTTTTTT
CASSYGQEGAREKLFF
>TRBV5-4|NA|TRBJ2-3|NA
TGTGCCAGCAGCTCCCTAGGACCCCCAGATACGCAGTATTTT
CASSSLGPPDTQYF
>TRBV29-1|NA|TRBJ1-5|NA
TGCAGCGTTGAAGAGGGCGGGGGCCAGCCCCAGCATTTT
CSVEEGGGQPQHF
>TRBV20-1|NA|TRBJ1-2|few
TGCAGTGCTAAAAACTATGGCTACACCTTC
CSAKNYGYTF
>TRBV6-5|TRBD1|TRBJ1-5|NA
TGTGCCAGCAGAGGACAGGTGAATCAGCCCCAGCATTTT
CASRGQVNQPQHF
>TRBV7-9|NA|TRBJ1-4|many
TGTGCCAGCAGCACGAATGAAAAACTGTTTTTT
CASSTNEKLFF
>TRBV7-9|TRBD2|TRBJ2-5|few
TGTGCCAGCAGCTTGTGGACTAGCGGGAGAGGACTGGTCGTAACGGATTACTTC
CASSLWTSGRGLVVTDYF
>TRBV18|TRBD2|TRBJ2-1|NA
TGTGCCAGCTCATCTTTGCGGGAGCTAGCTTATGAGCAGTTCTTC
CASSSLRELAYEQFF
>TRBV6-6|TRBD2|TRBJ2-3|few
TGTGCCAGCAGTTACTCGGTAGCGGGATCGCAGTATTTT
CASSYSVAGSQYF
>TRBV18|TRBD2|TRBJ2-3|few
TGTGCCAGCTCAACTAGCGAGGCGGATACGCAGTATTTT
CASSTSEADTQYF
>TRBV2|TRBD1|TRBJ1-5|NA
TGTGCCAGCAGTGAAAATACGAACAGGGGCGATCAGCCCCAGCATTTT
CASSENTNRGDQPQHF
>TRBV9|NA|TRBJ1-1|few
TGTGCCAGCAGCGTAGTCCCGGAGGGGGCTGAAGCTTTCTTT
CASSVVPEGAEAFF
>TRBV18|TRBD2|TRBJ2-3|NA
TGTGCCAGCTCACCAGGACTAGACCAGGACGCAGATACGCAGTATTTT
CASSPGLDQDADTQYF
>TRBV10-3|NA|TRBJ2-7|NA
TGTGCCATTCAGAAGGGACCTAACTACGAGCAGTACTTC
CAIQKGPNYEQYF
>TRBV18|TRBD2|TRBJ2-2|few
TGTGCCAGCTCACCGGTAGCGGGAACGAACACCGGGGAGCTGTTTTTT
CASSPVAGTNTGELFF
>TRBV7-2|NA|TRBJ2-7|NA
TGTGCCAGCAGCGAAAGTAACTACGAGCAGTACTTC
CASSESNYEQYF
>TRBV18|NA|TRBJ2-6|NA
TGTGCCAGCTCACCACCGTCTGACGGCTACTCTGGGGCCAACGTCCTGACTTTC
CASSPPSDGYSGANVLTF
>TRBV5-1|NA|TRBJ1-1|NA
TGCGCCAGCAGCTTGGGCGGAAAACGTGAAGCTTTCTTT
CASSLGGKREAFF
>TRBV10-3|TRBD2|TRBJ2-1|NA
TGTGCCATCAGTGAACTAGCGAGTTACAATGAGCAGTTCTTC
CAISELASYNEQFF
>TRBV5-4|NA|TRBJ2-7|NA
TGTGCCAGCAGCCAAGGGGGAGGGACAGTCTACGAGCAGTACTTC
CASSQGGGTVYEQYF
>TRBV28|TRBD2|TRBJ2-1|many
TGTGCCAGCAGCTTAACTAGCGCTGAGCAGTTCTTC
CASSLTSAEQFF
>TRBV7-2|NA|TRBJ2-7|NA
TGTGCCAGCAGCTCCACCGTGGCCTACGAGCAGTACTTC
CASSSTVAYEQYF
>TRBV5-4|NA|TRBJ2-3|NA
TGTGCCAGCAGACCAGACAGAAGCACAGATACGCAGTATTTT
CASRPDRSTDTQYF
>TRBV28|TRBD2|TRBJ2-1|NA
TGTGCCAGCAGTTCCTCCTCGGCTAGCGGGAGGGCCGATGAGCAGTTCTTC
CASSSSSASGRADEQFF
>TRBV7-9|TRBD1|TRBJ2-5|NA
TGTGCCAGCAGCTTATATGGGACAGGGGGAGAGACCCAGTACTTC
CASSLYGTGGETQYF
>TRBV7-6|NA|TRBJ2-5|few
TGTGCCAGCAGCCCAAGGGGAGGGGGTCCGGTAGAGACCCAGTACTTC
CASSPRGGGPVETQYF
>TRBV7-3|NA|TRBJ2-2|NA
TGTGCCAGCAGCTTAACGGGTTCGGGCGGGGAGCTGTTTTTT
CASSLTGSGGELFF
>TRBV19|NA|TRBJ2-1|few
TGTGCCAGTAGTATGGGTAGCGGAAAAACCTACAATGAGCAGTTCTTC
CASSMGSGKTYNEQFF
>TRBV5-5|NA|TRBJ2-1|NA
TGTGCCAGCAGCTTGGGTTGGGGCTCCTACAATGAGCAGTTCTTC
CASSLGWGSYNEQFF
>TRBV5-5|NA|TRBJ1-5|few
TGTGCCAGCAGCTTGGAATGGGGTGGGCCCCAGCATTTT
CASSLEWGGPQHF
>TRBV10-3|NA|TRBJ1-4|few
TGTGCCAGCAAACAAGGGTTAGGTGAAAAACTGTTTTTT
CASKQGLGEKLFF
>TRBV27|TRBD1|TRBJ2-7|few
TGTGCCAGCAGTTTCGTGGGACAGAAGCAGTACTTC
CASSFVGQKQYF
>TRBV4-3|TRBD1|TRBJ1-2|NA
TGCGCCAGCAGCCAAGCCACAGGGGGCTTATATGGCTACACCTTC
CASSQATGGLYGYTF
>TRBV6-5|NA|TRBJ1-2|NA
TGTGCCAGCAGTTACTCGGGGACTACTAACTATGGCTACACCTTC
CASSYSGTTNYGYTF
>TRBV15|NA|TRBJ1-2|NA
TGTGCCACCAGCAGAGCCGGAACTGGCTACACCTTC
CATSRAGTGYTF
>TRBV7-3|NA|TRBJ2-7|NA
TGTGCCAGCAGTACCCGGGACTTCGGAAGCTCCTACGAGCAGTACTTC
CASSTRDFGSSYEQYF
>TRBV7-8|TRBD1|TRBJ1-3|many
TGTGCCAGCAGCTTCACGACAGGGCCAACTGGAAACACCATATATTTT
CASSFTTGPTGNTIYF
>TRBV18|NA|TRBJ2-2|NA
TGTGCCAGCTCACCCCGAAACGGAGAGAACACCGGGGAGCTGTTTTTT
CASSPRNGENTGELFF
>TRBV27|TRBD2|TRBJ2-3|NA
TGTGCCAGCAGCGGACTAGCGGGAGGTGAAGATACGCAGTATTTT
CASSGLAGGEDTQYF
>TRBV25-1|TRBD1|TRBJ2-7|NA
TGTGCCAGCAGTGACACCGGGACAGACATCTACGAGCAGTACTTC
CASSDTGTDIYEQYF
>TRBV6-6|TRBD2|TRBJ2-3|NA
TGTGCCAGCAGGTTAGCGGGAGTTGAGTATTTT
CASRLAGVEYF
>TRBV7-3|NA|TRBJ2-1|many
TGTGCCAGCAGCCTCCAACAGAGTCGTGAGCAGTTCTTC
CASSLQQSREQFF
>TRBV2|NA|TRBJ2-2|many
TGTGCCAGCAGTGTGTCGGGCCCCGGGGAGCTGTTTTTT
CASSVSGPGELFF
>TRBV7-2|NA|TRBJ1-1|many
TGTGCCAGCAGCTCTACAGGGAACGAAGCTTTCTTT
CASSSTGNEAFF
>TRBV7-3|NA|TRBJ1-1|few
TGTGCCAGCAGCTTAATGGCTTTGAACACTGAAGCTTTCTTT
CASSLMALNTEAFF
>TRBV7-9|TRBD1|TRBJ1-3|NA
TGTGCCAGCAGCTCCGCCGCGGGGACAGGGATTGGAAACACCATATATTTT
CASSSAAGTGIGNTIYF
>TRBV7-6|NA|TRBJ2-5|few
TGTGCCAGCAGCTCCTGGGCGGAGACCCAGTACTTC
CASSSWAETQYF
>TRBV5-1|NA|TRBJ1-4|NA
TGCGCCAGCAGCTTTGGGGCTACTAATGAAAAACTGTTTTTT
CASSFGATNEKLFF
>TRBV6-6|NA|TRBJ2-2|few
TGTGCCAGCAGTCCGGGACGGAACACCGGGGAGCTGTTTTTT
CASSPGRNTGELFF
>TRBV6-4|NA|TRBJ2-7|NA
TGTGCCAGCACGGAAGGGTCCTACGAGCAGTACTTC
CASTEGSYEQYF
>TRBV19|NA|TRBJ1-5|few
TGTGCCAGTAGAGCACCGGGACGAACGACGCCCCAGCATTTT
CASRAPGRTTPQHF
>TRBV6-5|NA|TRBJ2-6|few
TGTGCCATCAGTTCATCCCGGGACTGGGCCAACGTCCTGACTTTC
CAISSSRDWANVLTF
>TRBV4-2|NA|TRBJ2-7|NA
TGTGCCAGCAGCCAAGGCGTGGCTAGAGGTTTCCACGAGCAGTACTTC
CASSQGVARGFHEQYF